This entry features one TCR beta chain sequence. This specimen comes from a study of early T cells in non-severe SARS-CoV-2 infection. TCRdb ran MiXCR on the 5' RACE reads and lists one entry per CDR3 protein. The repertoire includes under 85,000 distinct CDR3 sequences, around 11% of them detected once, and approximately 6.4% sits in the top ten. The CDR3 has 13 residues. Germline CDR1 and CDR2: SGHTA and FQGTGA. Trimming took off 1 base at V and 4 bases at J, with 5 bases between the two ends. The TCR originated in an adult who was a healthcare worker with PCR-confirmed SARS-CoV-2 infection or an uninfected control (not recorded which). The sample consisted of whole blood. The chain recombines TRBV7-3 with TRBJ1-5; D is unclear. The CDR3 DNA is TGTGCCAGCAGCTTAATTGTGAATCAGCCCCAGCATTTT. Translated, it gives CASSLIVNQPQHF.